Each of the 18 T cell receptor beta chains below was sequenced from the same sample in a study of cytomegalovirus exposure and HLA in healthy donors. Assay used: immunoSEQ multiplex PCR; TCRdb lists only in-frame clones, some missing. The table records roughly 60,000 clones, around 90% of them present only once. Sample: PBMCs. The receptor source for this set is a woman aged 25 to 39 in good health and CMV-seronegative.

The chain uses TRBV29-1 and TRBJ2-1; 9 positions match TRBD2. The V gene end was trimmed by 6 bases and the J gene end by 0 bases; junction bases not matched to a gene: 3. This CDR3 has 14 amino acids. Looked up from germline, CDR1 is SQVTM and CDR2 is ANQGSEA. This chain's CDR3 is CSVRSGSSYNEQFF. The CDR3 nucleotides read TGCAGCGTCCGTAGCGGGAGCTCCTACAATGAGCAGTTCTTC.

The V call is TRBV13, the J call TRBJ2-7, with D possibly being TRBD1 (5 bases). The V and J ends lost 4 bases and 5 bases respectively, with 15 bases between them. There are 14 residues in the CDR3. Germline V lookup: CDR1 PRHDT, CDR2 FYEKMQ (reference sequence). The CDR3 protein is CASSSPDGADEQYF. The CDR3 DNA reads as TGTGCCAGCAGCTCCCCAGATGGGGCCGACGAGCAGTACTTC. Together with reference TRBV13 and TRBJ2-7, the CDR3 gives the full variable domain: AAGVIQSPRHLIKEKRETATLKCYPIPRHDTVYWYQQGPGQDPQFLISFYEKMQSDKGSIPDRFSAQQFSDYHSELNMSSLELGDSALYFCASSSPDGADEQYFGPGTRLTVT.

The V and J genes are TRBV6-5 and TRBJ2-7; D perhaps matches TRBD2 (5 bases). This CDR3 is 13 amino acids long. The germline V and J ends were trimmed by 3 bases and 3 bases, with 9 bases remaining between them. Germline CDR1 reads MNHEY; CDR2 reads SVGAGI. The CDR3 here is CASSYLGNYEQYF. DNA for the CDR3: TGTGCCAGCAGTTATCTCGGGAACTACGAGCAGTACTTC.

This chain links TRBV28 with TRBJ1-2; TRBD1 might be the D (5 bases). Germline lookup yields CDR1 MDHEN and CDR2 SYDVKM. V was pared by 3 bases and J by 2 bases, with 16 bases between. The CDR3 runs 16 residues. The CDR3 protein is CASSFSTGENNYGYTF. DNA of the CDR3: TGTGCCAGCAGTTTTAGTACGGGGGAAAACAACTATGGCTACACCTTC.

The V gene is TRBV19, the J gene TRBJ2-3; 7 nucleotides align to TRBD2. The trim removed 3 bases at V and 14 bases at J, leaving 11 bases unmatched. Germline V CDR1 and CDR2: LNHDA, SQIVND (reference sequence). The CDR3 consists of 13 residues. The CDR3 sequence: CASSIDTAGESYF. The CDR3 coding sequence is TGTGCCAGTAGTATCGATACCGCGGGAGAGTCGTATTTT.

V gene TRBV6-5 combines with J gene TRBJ2-1, with 8 bases lining up with TRBD2. CDR1 is MNHEY, CDR2 SVGAGI, per germline. CDR3 size: 15 residues. J was trimmed by 6 bases and V by 0 bases; bases with no gene match: 4. CDR3 sequence (DNA): TGTGCCAGCAGTTACTCACGGGAGGGCCTCAATGAGCAGTTCTTC. Residues: CASSYSREGLNEQFF.

The chain combines TRBV13 with TRBJ2-4; 10 bases fit TRBD2. From germline, CDR1 is PRHDT and CDR2 FYEKMQ (reference sequence). CDR3 length equals 15 residues. The trim removed 2 bases at V and 12 bases at J, leaving 10 bases unmatched. The CDR3 reads CASSLTASGSENQYF. Written as DNA, the CDR3 is TGTGCCAGCAGCTTAACGGCTAGCGGGAGTGAGAATCAGTACTTC.

The J gene is TRBJ1-1, the V gene TRBV6-1; the match to TRBD1 covers 9 bases. From germline, CDR1 is MNHNS and CDR2 SASEGT. The V gene end was trimmed by 5 bases and the J gene end by 8 bases; junction bases not matched to a gene: 3. The CDR3 consists of 12 residues. The CDR3 region has the DNA TGTGCCAGCAGTCGAGGGACAGGGGAAGCTTTCTTT. This codes for CASSRGTGEAFF.

The chain has TRBV28 and TRBJ1-4; TRBD1 is a possible D gene (6 bases). The CDR3 is made up of 14 amino acids. V lost 6 bases to trimming and J lost 8 bases, with 16 bases between them. CDR1 and CDR2 (germline): MDHEN, SYDVKM. The CDR3 nucleotides are TGTGCCAGCAGACCGGACAGCATGGGGGAAAAACTGTTTTTT. The encoded protein is CASRPDSMGEKLFF. The entire variable domain, with the rest obtained from reference TRBV28 and TRBJ1-4, is as follows: DVKVTQSSRYLVKRTGEKVFLECVQDMDHENMFWYRQDPGLGLRLIYFSYDVKMKEKGDIPEGYSVSREKKERFSLILESASTNQTSMYLCASRPDSMGEKLFFGSGTQLSVL.

The chain employs TRBV4-3 and TRBJ2-3; 14 bases match TRBD2. CDR3 size: 18 residues. V shed 1 base, J shed 4 bases, and the junction held 7 bases outside the gene matches. The germline CDR1 and CDR2 sequences are LGHNA and YSLEER. In nucleotides, the CDR3 is TGCGCCAGCAGCCAAGTAGGGACTAGCGGGAGAGCTGCAGATACGCAGTATTTT. Translation: CASSQVGTSGRAADTQYF.

The chain is built from TRBV27 and TRBJ1-5, with D perhaps TRBD1 (6 bases). CDR1 and CDR2 (germline): MNHEY, SMNVEV (reference sequence). The CDR3 contains 14 residues. V lost 5 bases and J lost 4, with 12 bases in between. The CDR3 sequence: CASSGGRENQPQHF. As DNA, the CDR3 is TGTGCCAGCAGTGGGGGCAGGGAGAATCAGCCCCAGCATTTT.

The chain joins TRBV4-1 to TRBJ1-1; 7 nucleotides match TRBD1. Germline trimming cut 3 bases from V and 3 bases from J; bases unmatched to any gene: 13. The CDR3 sequence is 17 residues long. Per germline, CDR1 MGHRA and CDR2 YSYEKL. In nucleotides, the CDR3 is TGCGCCAGCAGCCAGACGGAGGGGGCAGGTGCGGACACTGAAGCTTTCTTT. Translating it yields CASSQTEGAGADTEAFF.

The J gene is TRBJ1-1, the V gene TRBV10-1; D is unresolved. Trimming shortened V by 6 bases and J by 1 base, and 15 bases separated the two germline ends. CDR3 length equals 15 residues. The V gene's germline CDR1 is WNHNN and CDR2 SYGVQD (reference sequence). The CDR3, as DNA: TGCGCCAGCAGCGAAAACGCCCCGGGGAACACTGAAGCTTTCTTT. Its translation is CASSENAPGNTEAFF.

The chain uses TRBV7-2 and TRBJ1-2, with D maybe TRBD1 (5 bases). Trimming cost V 7 bases and J 4 bases, with 16 bases left between them. This CDR3 has 14 amino acids. CDR1 is SGHTA and CDR2 is FQGNSA in the germline V gene. The CDR3 reads CASTVTGGSYGYTF. CDR3 in DNA: TGTGCCAGCACCGTAACGGGGGGTAGCTATGGCTACACCTTC.

The V call is TRBV7-2, the J call TRBJ1-1; 8 bases are shared with TRBD1. The V gene's germline CDR1 is SGHTA and CDR2 FQGNSA. Germline trimming cut 5 bases from V and 5 bases from J; bases unmatched to any gene: 7. The CDR3 length is 14 residues. The CDR3 loop reads CASSGRDRRTEAFF. The CDR3 DNA sequence: TGTGCCAGCAGCGGACGGGACAGGAGGACTGAAGCTTTCTTT.

The gene calls are TRBV30 and TRBJ1-5; a possible D gene is TRBD1 (5 bases). V lost 5 bases, J lost 7 bases, and 21 bases lay in between. In germline, CDR1 is GTSNPN, CDR2 SVGIG (reference sequence). The length of the CDR3 is 15 residues. CDR3 residues: CAWAQGVSSGQPQHF. CDR3 DNA sequence: TGTGCCTGGGCCCAGGGTGTCAGTTCCGGCCAGCCCCAGCATTTT.

The CDR3 DNA reads as TGTGCCAGCAGCCGAAGAAGCACAGAGGGTGTCGGTGAAGCTTTCTTT. As protein: CASSRRSTEGVGEAFF. The chain employs TRBV7-6 and TRBJ1-1; D unresolved. Trimming stripped 5 bases from V and 7 bases from J, with 23 bases between. In germline, CDR1 is SGHVS, CDR2 FNYEAQ. This CDR3 is built from 16 residues.

The gene calls are TRBV19 and TRBJ2-3; TRBD1 matches at 7 bases. The V gene end was trimmed by 6 bases and the J gene end by 6 bases; junction bases not matched to a gene: 9. This CDR3 has 14 amino acids. Germline CDR1 LNHDA, CDR2 SQIVND (reference sequence). The CDR3 is CASRKDREWDTQYF. The DNA for the CDR3 is TGTGCCAGTAGGAAAGACAGGGAGTGGGATACGCAGTATTTT. The whole variable domain, remainder taken from reference TRBV19 and TRBJ2-3, is DGGITQSPKYLFRKEGQNVTLSCEQNLNHDAMYWYRQDPGQGLRLIYYSQIVNDFQKGDIAEGYSVSREKKESFPLTVTSAQKNPTAFYLCASRKDREWDTQYFGPGTRLTVL.